The 18 T cell receptor beta chains below all came from one sample that was sequenced in a study of shared clonotypes between healthy human individuals. The protocol was immunoSEQ multiplex PCR, while the TCRdb copy is restricted to in-frame clones and leaves out a portion. The sample shows around 200,000 clones, about 66% of them seen only once. The specimen sequenced was memory CD4+ T cells sorted from blood. Described subset: CD45RA-negative fraction. The receptors stem from a man between 25 and 39 years old in good health.

The chain uses TRBV9 and TRBJ2-3, with 7 bases lining up with TRBD2. The V and J ends lost 2 bases and 1 base, in that order; junction bases with no gene match: 7. CDR3 length: 16 residues. Germline-derived CDR1 and CDR2 are SGDLS and YYNGEE. The CDR3 nucleotides read TGTGCCAGCAGCGTCCTTTCAGGGAGGGGCACAGATACGCAGTATTTT. Translating gives CASSVLSGRGTDTQYF.

This chain joins TRBV6-6 and TRBJ1-4; D is perhaps TRBD1 (5 bases). Trimming pared 2 bases from V and 8 bases from J, leaving 9 bases between. CDR1 and CDR2 (germline): MNHNY, SVGAGI (reference sequence). This CDR3 is built from 13 residues. The CDR3 is CASSYPGHEKLFF. The DNA of the CDR3 is TGTGCCAGCAGTTACCCAGGACACGAAAAACTGTTTTTT.

The chain recombines TRBV7-9 with TRBJ2-1, with 12 bases aligning to TRBD2. Unmatched junction bases numbered 14, after V lost 4 bases and J lost 10 bases. The germline V gene has CDR1 SEHNR and CDR2 FQNEAQ (reference sequence). This CDR3 contains 17 residues. CDR3 amino acids: CASSSTGKTSGRREQFF. CDR3 nucleotides: TGTGCCAGCAGCTCGACAGGAAAGACTAGCGGGAGAAGAGAGCAGTTCTTC. The full variable domain, in which reference TRBV7-9 and TRBJ2-1 provide the parts outside the CDR3, is DTGVSQNPRHKITKRGQNVTFRCDPISEHNRLYWYRQTLGQGPEFLTYFQNEAQLEKSRLLSDRFSAERPKGSFSTLEIQRTEQGDSAMYLCASSSTGKTSGRREQFFGPGTRLTVL.

The rearrangement uses TRBV5-4 and TRBJ2-1; 9 nucleotides line up with TRBD2. Trimming removed 4 bases from V and 9 bases from J; junction bases left unmatched: 8. CDR3 size: 14 residues. Germline lookup yields CDR1 SGHNT and CDR2 YYREEE (reference sequence). The CDR3 nucleotides read TGTGCCAGCAGCCCCGGGACTAGCAGTTTTGAGCAGTTCTTC. It yields the protein CASSPGTSSFEQFF.

The chain links TRBV5-1 to TRBJ2-3; the D is unclear. Looked up from germline, CDR1 is SGHRS and CDR2 is YFSETQ. Trimming removed 3 bases from V and 5 bases from J, with 7 bases in between. CDR3 length: 12 amino acids. CDR3 residues: CASSWMGDTQYF. CDR3 sequence (DNA): TGCGCCAGCAGCTGGATGGGAGATACGCAGTATTTT.

The V call is TRBV28, the J call TRBJ2-7, with 8 bases aligning to TRBD1. V was pared by 5 bases and J by 3 bases, with 9 bases of the junction left unmatched. The CDR3 runs 15 residues. The germline V gene encodes CDR1 MDHEN and CDR2 SYDVKM. CDR3 bases: TGTGCCAGCAGTCCCCCGGGGGACAGGTTCTACGAGCAGTACTTC. Its protein is CASSPPGDRFYEQYF. Complete variable domain (other parts from reference TRBV28 and TRBJ2-7): DVKVTQSSRYLVKRTGEKVFLECVQDMDHENMFWYRQDPGLGLRLIYFSYDVKMKEKGDIPEGYSVSREKKERFSLILESASTNQTSMYLCASSPPGDRFYEQYFGPGTRLTVT.

The chain combines TRBV20-1 with TRBJ1-4; the D is unclear. CDR3 length equals 11 residues. V lost 5 bases to trimming and J lost 4 bases, with 5 bases between them. Germline V gives CDR1 DFQATT, CDR2 SNEGSKA (reference sequence). The CDR3 DNA reads as TGCAGTGCTGCCCGTAATGAAAAACTGTTTTTT. Translating it yields CSAARNEKLFF.

In this sample, this clone turned up a few times. The chain employs TRBV2 and TRBJ1-2; 9 bases map to TRBD1. This CDR3 region has 14 residues. The germline V gene encodes CDR1 SNHLY and CDR2 FYNNEI. After removal of 5 bases from V and 4 bases from J, the junction contained 5 bases not matched to a gene. The CDR3 sequence is CASSTTGQGYGYTF. As DNA, the CDR3 is TGTGCCAGCAGTACCACGGGACAGGGCTATGGCTACACCTTC.

The rearrangement joins TRBV5-1 to TRBJ1-4; D not resolved. Germline V CDR1 and CDR2: SGHRS, YFSETQ. V lost 0 bases and J 0 bases, leaving 6 bases between the germline ends. The CDR3 extends over 15 amino acids. CDR3 region: CASSLVAATNEKLFF. DNA of the CDR3: TGCGCCAGCAGCTTGGTTGCAGCAACTAATGAAAAACTGTTTTTT. Looking up the rest from reference TRBV5-1 and TRBJ1-4 gives the full variable domain: KAGVTQTPRYLIKTRGQQVTLSCSPISGHRSVSWYQQTPGQGLQFLFEYFSETQRNKGNFPGRFSGRQFSNSRSEMNVSTLELGDSALYLCASSLVAATNEKLFFGSGTQLSVL.

CDR3 nucleotide sequence: TGTGCCTGCCACAGGGGGGAGGGAGATACGCAGTATTTT. As protein: CACHRGEGDTQYF. The gene calls are TRBV30 and TRBJ2-3; perhaps TRBD1 as D (8 bases). This CDR3 comprises 13 residues. V gave up 6 bases and J gave up 5 bases, with 15 bases separating them. CDR1 GTSNPN and CDR2 SVGIG come from the germline V gene (reference sequence).

This clone was recorded a few times. The chain is built from TRBV11-3 and TRBJ2-1, with D perhaps matching TRBD2 (6 bases). The CDR3 extends over 15 amino acids. Deletions cut 5 bases from V and 10 bases from J, with 21 bases between. The V gene's germline CDR1 is SGHNT and CDR2 YENEEA. The CDR3 is CASSPPGRGWGEQFF. As DNA, the CDR3 is TGTGCCAGCAGCCCCCCAGGGCGGGGATGGGGGGAGCAGTTCTTC.

This clone was counted between two and nine times. The gene calls are TRBV29-1 and TRBJ1-1; D is undetermined. The germline CDR1 and CDR2 sequences are SQVTM and ANQGSEA. The CDR3 runs to 13 residues. V dropped 6 bases and J dropped 4 bases, with 15 bases sitting between them. CDR3 DNA sequence: TGCAGCGTCGGACGGGGTATGGGCACTGAAGCTTTCTTT. It is translated as CSVGRGMGTEAFF.

A single count supports this clone. In DNA, the CDR3 is TGTGCCAGCACGTCCGAGGCTTCGTACAATGAGCAGTTCTTC. This encodes CASTSEASYNEQFF. The chain links TRBV11-2 to TRBJ2-1; D call uncertain. The CDR3 totals 14 residues. V was trimmed by 7 bases and J by 4 bases, leaving 14 bases between them. Germline CDR1 reads SGHAT; CDR2 reads FQNNGV.

The J gene is TRBJ2-7, the V gene TRBV28; TRBD1 matches 7 bases. Germline CDR1 is MDHEN and CDR2 is SYDVKM. J lost 9 bases, V lost 5 bases, and 13 bases had no gene match. The CDR3 length is 14 residues. CDR3: CASSRGRGSSWQYF. CDR3 bases: TGTGCCAGCAGTCGCGGCAGGGGGTCGTCGTGGCAGTACTTC.

To note about this clone: Because the CDR3's place on the DNA is in doubt, the DNA is left out and the CDR3 is given as listed by TCRdb. The chain combines TRBV15 with TRBJ2-5; the table's TRBD1 call for D was not verified on the DNA. The CDR3 length is 15 residues, termini included. From germline, CDR1 is LNHNV and CDR2 YYDKDF (reference sequence). The CDR3 here is CATSRGFLAQETQYF.

This clone has just a few counts. J is TRBJ2-7 and V is TRBV14; 12 nucleotides align to TRBD2. V shed 3 bases, J shed 5 bases, and the junction held 23 bases outside the gene matches. CDR3 length: 21 residues. Germline assignment: CDR1 SGHDN and CDR2 FVKESK. The CDR3 sequence: CASSQLTSWDRVGLAGHEQYF. Here the CDR3 DNA reads TGTGCCAGCAGCCAGCTAACCAGTTGGGACAGGGTGGGACTAGCGGGCCACGAGCAGTACTTC.

The genes are TRBV6-1 and TRBJ1-2; D perhaps matches TRBD1 (6 bases). Germline lookup yields CDR1 MNHNS and CDR2 SASEGT. V dropped 2 bases and J dropped 5 bases, with 18 bases sitting between them. The length of the CDR3 is 16 residues. CDR3 protein: CASSEIPGGRGYGYTF. CDR3 nucleotide sequence: TGTGCCAGCAGTGAAATTCCGGGCGGAAGGGGGTATGGCTACACCTTC.

J is TRBJ2-1 and V is TRBV5-4; TRBD2 agrees at 12 bases. Looked up from germline, CDR1 is SGHNT and CDR2 is YYREEE (reference sequence). This CDR3 comprises 15 residues. V lost 6 bases and J lost 9; bases outside the gene matches: 10. CDR3 nucleotides: TGTGCCAGCACCTGGGGGACTAGCGGGTCGGGTGAGCAGTTCTTC. Protein: CASTWGTSGSGEQFF.